This T cell receptor (beta chain) was sequenced in a study of blood T cell repertoires in COVID-19. Study-level background: COVID-19 samples from acute and convalescent phases originated in the United States, Italy and Spain. PBMCs, B-cell-depleted T cells, or T cells provided the cDNA or gDNA that made up the material.

Germline V CDR1 and CDR2: MNHEY, SVGAGI. The CDR3 extends over 12 amino acids. Between the trimmed V and J ends, which lost 4 bases and 4 bases, there was a span of 4 bases. TCRdb's table, derived via immunoSEQ multiplex PCR, lists solely in-frame clones and lacks some. The table records about 240,000 clones, about four fifths of them present only once. The chain combines TRBV6-5 with TRBJ2-2; unclear D gene. This clonotype originated in a woman between 18 and 29 years old with acute or convalescent COVID-19. The specimen was peripheral blood. The CDR3 bases are TGTGCCAGCAGTTTATCCACCGGGGAGCTGTTTTTT. The encoded protein is CASSLSTGELFF.